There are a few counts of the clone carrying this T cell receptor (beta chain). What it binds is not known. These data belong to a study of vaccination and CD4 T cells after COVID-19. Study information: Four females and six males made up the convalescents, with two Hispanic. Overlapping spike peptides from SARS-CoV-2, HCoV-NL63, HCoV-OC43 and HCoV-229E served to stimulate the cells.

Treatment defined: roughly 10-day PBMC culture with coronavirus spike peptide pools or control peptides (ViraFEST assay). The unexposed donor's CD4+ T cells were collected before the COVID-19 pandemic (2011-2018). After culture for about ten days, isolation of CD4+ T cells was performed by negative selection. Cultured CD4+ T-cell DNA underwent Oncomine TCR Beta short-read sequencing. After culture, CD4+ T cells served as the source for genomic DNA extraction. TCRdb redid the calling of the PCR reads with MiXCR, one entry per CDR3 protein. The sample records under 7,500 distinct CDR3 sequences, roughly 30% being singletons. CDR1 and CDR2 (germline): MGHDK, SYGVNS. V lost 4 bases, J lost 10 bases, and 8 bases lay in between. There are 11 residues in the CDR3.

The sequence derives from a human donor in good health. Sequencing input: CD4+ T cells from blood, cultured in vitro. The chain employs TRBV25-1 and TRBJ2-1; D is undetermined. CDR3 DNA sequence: TGTGCCAGCAGTGCAGGTTGGGAGCAGTTCTTC. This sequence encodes CASSAGWEQFF.